A selection of T cell receptor beta chains follows, all from one sample in a study of spatial heterogeneity in lung cancer. A single record per CDR3 protein comes from TCRdb applying MiXCR to the 5' RACE reads. The table lists about 3,800 distinct CDR3 sequences, 4.1% of them singletons. This material consisted of lung tumor tissue, taken at surgery. These receptors originate from a male donor with early-stage non-small cell lung cancer. Each CDR3 is given with its conserved first and last residue. The D gene is left open where the match is weak. Size is stated for part of the rows, as once, few or many counts, or as a class when the clone is expanded.

clone size: .
D gene: .
J gene: TRBJ2-7
V gene: TRBV7-4
CDR3 DNA: TGTGCCAGCAGCTTAGTTTCGGGACTCCTCTCCTACGAGCAGTACTTC
CDR3 protein: CASSLVSGLLSYEQYF

clone size: medium-sized
D gene: .
J gene: TRBJ1-5
V gene: TRBV2
CDR3 DNA: TGTGCCAGCTCGGACAGAACCAATCAGCCCCAGCATTTT
CDR3 protein: CASSDRTNQPQHF

clone size: many
D gene: .
J gene: TRBJ2-1
V gene: TRBV19
CDR3 DNA: TGTGCCAGTAGTATAGAGCGGGACAATGAGCAGTTCTTC
CDR3 protein: CASSIERDNEQFF

clone size: medium-sized
D gene: TRBD1
J gene: TRBJ1-5
V gene: TRBV6-2/TRBV6-3
CDR3 DNA: TGTGCCAGCAGAGAGGTGGAGGGGGCAAGTGGCAATCAGCCCCAGCATTTT
CDR3 protein: CASREVEGASGNQPQHF

clone size: many
D gene: TRBD2
J gene: TRBJ2-1
V gene: TRBV29-1
CDR3 DNA: TGCAGCGTTGGGACTAGCGGCTACAATGAGCAGTTCTTC
CDR3 protein: CSVGTSGYNEQFF

clone size: medium-sized
D gene: TRBD1
J gene: TRBJ1-1
V gene: TRBV11-3
CDR3 DNA: TGTGCCAGCAGCTCCGAGACAGGGATGAACACTGAAGCTTTCTTT
CDR3 protein: CASSSETGMNTEAFF

clone size: many
D gene: .
J gene: TRBJ2-1
V gene: TRBV7-9
CDR3 DNA: TGTGCCAGCAGCTTAGTCGGGCGGGAAAACCGGGAGCAGTTCTTC
CDR3 protein: CASSLVGRENREQFF

clone size: medium-sized
D gene: .
J gene: TRBJ2-1
V gene: TRBV4-1
CDR3 DNA: TGCGCCAGCAGCCAAAGCGCTGGTAGCTCCTACAATGAGCAGTTCTTC
CDR3 protein: CASSQSAGSSYNEQFF

clone size: many
D gene: .
J gene: TRBJ2-1
V gene: TRBV12-3/TRBV12-4
CDR3 DNA: TGTGCCAGCAGCCGAGAGATGCGGGTCAATGAGCAGTTCTTC
CDR3 protein: CASSREMRVNEQFF

clone size: many
D gene: .
J gene: TRBJ2-3
V gene: TRBV5-6
CDR3 DNA: TGTGCCAGCAGCCAGGGGGCTAGCGGTTACACAGATACGCAGTATTTT
CDR3 protein: CASSQGASGYTDTQYF

clone size: many
D gene: TRBD1
J gene: TRBJ2-7
V gene: TRBV13
CDR3 DNA: TGTGCCAGCAGCTTGGTGGGACAGGAGGGGTACGAGCAGTACTTC
CDR3 protein: CASSLVGQEGYEQYF

clone size: many
D gene: TRBD1
J gene: TRBJ1-2
V gene: TRBV7-8
CDR3 DNA: TGTGCCAGCAGCTTATTAGGGGGCGCTGGCGGGGGGACGGATGGCTACACCTTC
CDR3 protein: CASSLLGGAGGGTDGYTF

clone size: .
D gene: TRBD2
J gene: TRBJ2-5
V gene: TRBV7-9
CDR3 DNA: TGTGCCAGCAGCCTCCGAGCAGCGGGAGAGGAGACCCAGTACTTC
CDR3 protein: CASSLRAAGEETQYF

clone size: medium-sized
D gene: TRBD1
J gene: TRBJ2-6
V gene: TRBV12-3/TRBV12-4
CDR3 DNA: TGTGCCAGCAGAGGGGACAGGGCTGGGGCCAACGTCCTGACTTTC
CDR3 protein: CASRGDRAGANVLTF

clone size: many
D gene: TRBD1
J gene: TRBJ1-2
V gene: TRBV19
CDR3 DNA: TGTGCCAGCTGGGGGACAGGGGTTTATTCAATCGGCTACACCTTC
CDR3 protein: CASWGTGVYSIGYTF

clone size: few
D gene: .
J gene: TRBJ1-5
V gene: TRBV12-3/TRBV12-4
CDR3 DNA: TGTGCCAGCACCAGGGGTTTAGAGCCCCAGCATTTT
CDR3 protein: CASTRGLEPQHF

clone size: many
D gene: .
J gene: TRBJ2-1
V gene: TRBV6-2/TRBV6-3
CDR3 DNA: TGTGCCAGCACCGATAGGCTTGGGGGGTCCTACAATGAGCAGTTCTTC
CDR3 protein: CASTDRLGGSYNEQFF

clone size: many
D gene: .
J gene: TRBJ1-3
V gene: TRBV12-3/TRBV12-4
CDR3 DNA: TGTGCCAGCAGTTTAGCGGGGGACCCCGGAGCAACCGGAAACACCATATATTTT
CDR3 protein: CASSLAGDPGATGNTIYF

clone size: many
D gene: .
J gene: TRBJ1-4
V gene: TRBV5-1
CDR3 DNA: TGCGCCAGCAGCTTGGGTCAGGGGAATGAAAAACTGTTTTTT
CDR3 protein: CASSLGQGNEKLFF

clone size: many
D gene: .
J gene: TRBJ2-5
V gene: TRBV29-1
CDR3 DNA: TGCAGCGTTGAAGAAGAACCAAGGAGGGAGACCCAGTACTTC
CDR3 protein: CSVEEEPRRETQYF

clone size: .
D gene: TRBD2
J gene: TRBJ2-3
V gene: TRBV4-2
CDR3 DNA: TGTGCCAGCAGCCAAAGACTCAGGACTAGCGGGGGGGCTGATACGCAGTATTTT
CDR3 protein: CASSQRLRTSGGADTQYF

clone size: medium-sized
D gene: TRBD2
J gene: TRBJ2-3
V gene: TRBV5-1
CDR3 DNA: TGCGCCAGCACCCAACAACCTAGCGGGGGGGAGGTTACGCAGTATTTT
CDR3 protein: CASTQQPSGGEVTQYF

clone size: few
D gene: TRBD1
J gene: TRBJ1-1
V gene: TRBV5-1
CDR3 DNA: TGCGCCAGCAGTCCGACAGGGGGGACCACTGAAGCTTTCTTT
CDR3 protein: CASSPTGGTTEAFF

clone size: many
D gene: TRBD2
J gene: TRBJ2-3
V gene: TRBV9
CDR3 DNA: TGTGCCAGCAGCACCCAGCGGGAGAGTAGTGCAGATACGCAGTATTTT
CDR3 protein: CASSTQRESSADTQYF